This T cell receptor (beta chain) came from a study of CD8 T cells in ankylosing spondylitis. TCRdb redid the calling of the 5' RACE reads with MiXCR, one entry per CDR3 protein. The data show about 220,000 distinct CDR3 sequences, with about 7% seen just once and 12% to 15% held by the top ten. Study-level results: Peripheral blood held disease-linked clones only at relatively low frequency, and these were CD8+. Disease-linked clones were reportedly significantly enriched in matched ankylosing spondylitis synovial fluid. A subset of motif variants has previously been described in the synovial fluid and blood of reactive arthritis. A TCR beta motif made of about eight highly homologous variants seemed typical of ankylosing spondylitis blood.

V shed 2 bases and J 6 bases; nucleotides not matched to a gene: 8. CDR1 and CDR2 from the germline V gene are MNHEY and SMNVEV (reference sequence). The CDR3 is 15 amino acids. Note on this clonotype: What it recognizes is unknown. This may be a read error, as it is one base from a much larger clone.

Sequences were obtained from blood, either unsorted or a sorted T cell fraction (not recorded which). This sequence originates from a male donor with ankylosing spondylitis. The rearrangement uses TRBV27 and TRBJ2-7; 9 bases align to TRBD2. CDR3 coding DNA: TGTGCCAGCAGTTTAACGGGACTAGCTAGCTGCGAGCAGTACTTC. It encodes CASSLTGLASCEQYF.